This TCR beta chain was sequenced in a study of CD8+CD57+ T cells in acquired aplastic anemia. Germline lookup yields CDR1 SNHLY and CDR2 FYNNEI. The CDR3 is 14 residues long. The V end lost 8 bases, the J end lost 10 bases, and 23 bases lay between the germline ends. Sequencing was done on patients that had shown CD8+CD57+ cell expansion by flow cytometry. For CDR3 and TCR beta VDJ profiling, genomic DNA was the template used. A single record per CDR3 protein comes from TCRdb applying MiXCR to the reads. The sample holds roughly 250,000 distinct CDR3 sequences, 65% to 90% seen once. The sequence derives from a human donor with aplastic anemia. The rearrangement links TRBV2 to TRBJ2-5; D perhaps matches TRBD2 (6 bases). Material: sorted CD4+, CD8+, or CD8+CD57+ T cells (not recorded which) from PBMCs. The CDR3 loop reads CASGVAATEKNQYF. The CDR3 DNA is TGTGCCAGCGGGGTAGCGGCGACCGAAAAGAACCAGTACTTC.